The 25 T cell receptor beta chains below were found in one sample sequenced in a study of blood T cell repertoires in COVID-19. TCRdb keeps only in-frame clones here, not all; method: immunoSEQ multiplex PCR. Found here are 25,000 to 35,000 clones, 80% to 90% of them singletons; the top ten hold about 52%. Sequences were obtained from peripheral blood. The receptors shown here come from a human donor with acute or convalescent COVID-19. The donor label of this sample is uncertain.

The rearrangement links TRBV7-2 to TRBJ2-7; 10 bases are a match to TRBD1. V dropped 0 bases and J dropped 0; count of bases not matched to a gene: 17. Germline-derived CDR1 and CDR2 are SGHTA and FQGNSA. This CDR3 contains 21 residues. The CDR3, as DNA: TGTGCCAGCAGCTTAGCTTCCTCCGGGACAGGGGCCCATTTGGGCTCCTACGAGCAGTACTTC. It translates to CASSLASSGTGAHLGSYEQYF.

The J gene is TRBJ2-7, the V gene TRBV7-2; D is unclear. Trimming cost V 1 base and J 2 bases, with 6 bases left between them. The CDR3 is 13 residues long. Germline V gene data show CDR1 as SGHTA and CDR2 as FQGNSA. The CDR3 loop reads CASSLEAAYEQYF. CDR3 sequence (DNA): TGTGCCAGCAGCTTAGAAGCCGCCTACGAGCAGTACTTC.

The CDR3 reads CATRQGGVIGSPLHF. CDR3 DNA: TGTGCCACCCGACAGGGAGGAGTTATAGGTTCACCCCTCCACTTT. This sequence joins TRBV27 and TRBJ1-6, with 7 bases identical to TRBD1. After removal of 10 bases from V and 9 bases from J, the junction contained 15 bases not matched to a gene. This CDR3 has 15 amino acids. Germline values: CDR1 MNHEY, CDR2 SMNVEV (reference sequence).

The J gene is TRBJ2-7, the V gene TRBV27, with D possibly TRBD2 on 6 matching bases. Germline V gene lookup returns CDR1 MNHEY and CDR2 SMNVEV (reference sequence). Trimming stripped 2 bases from V and 0 bases from J, with 11 bases between. The CDR3 is 15 residues long. CDR3 nucleotide sequence: TGTGCCAGCAGTTTAAAGGACTACCCCTCCTACGAGCAGTACTTC. Amino acids: CASSLKDYPSYEQYF.

The sample holds one count of this clone. The CDR3 here is CASSPGQLNEKLFF. In DNA form, the CDR3 reads TGCGCCAGCAGCCCGGGACAGCTAAATGAAAAACTGTTTTTT. The gene calls are TRBV5-1 and TRBJ1-4; 7 nucleotides align to TRBD1. CDR1 SGHRS and CDR2 YFSETQ come from the germline V gene. The CDR3 contains 14 residues. Unmatched junction bases numbered 5, after V lost 4 bases and J lost 5 bases. Supplemented by reference TRBV5-1 and TRBJ1-4, the full variable domain reads KAGVTQTPRYLIKTRGQQVTLSCSPISGHRSVSWYQQTPGQGLQFLFEYFSETQRNKGNFPGRFSGRQFSNSRSEMNVSTLELGDSALYLCASSPGQLNEKLFFGSGTQLSVL.

The rearrangement joins TRBV10-3 to TRBJ1-5; D gene unclear. Germline V gene data show CDR1 as ENHRY and CDR2 as SYGVKD. V was trimmed by 10 bases and J by 5 bases, leaving 12 bases between them. The CDR3 has 12 amino acids. For the CDR3, the DNA is TGTGCCACCAACAGAGAAGATCAGCCCCAGCATTTT. As protein: CATNREDQPQHF.

This rearrangement joins TRBV6-5 to TRBJ1-2; D gene uncertain. The CDR3 totals 13 residues. Germline CDR1 reads MNHEY; CDR2 reads SVGAGI. The germline V and J ends were trimmed by 5 bases and 6 bases, with 13 bases remaining between them. The CDR3 DNA follows: TGTGCCAGCAGTCGTCAGGTCGGCGATGGCTACACCTTC. It specifies CASSRQVGDGYTF.

The genes are TRBV29-1 and TRBJ1-1, with a weak D call TRBD1 (6 bases). The CDR3 spans 13 residues. Germline CDR1 and CDR2: SQVTM and ANQGSEA. The germline V and J ends were trimmed by 4 bases and 2 bases, with 11 bases remaining between them. CDR3 protein: CSVVPGTNTEAFF. The CDR3 DNA sequence: TGCAGCGTTGTTCCGGGGACAAACACTGAAGCTTTCTTT.

This chain uses TRBV11-3 with TRBJ1-3; 7 bases match TRBD1. The J segment lost 2 bases and the V segment lost 6 bases, leaving 7 bases of the junction unmatched. The CDR3 loop spans 15 amino acids. CDR1 SGHNT and CDR2 YENEEA come from the germline V gene. DNA of the CDR3: TGTGCCAGCAGTCGCAGGGGGTCGGCTGGAAACACCATATATTTT. This codes for CASSRRGSAGNTIYF.

The chain links TRBV12-3 or TRBV12-4 to TRBJ1-5; D is unclear. The CDR3 sequence is 13 residues long. The V and J ends lost 5 bases and 0 bases respectively, with 5 bases between them. This CDR3 reads CASSTDSNQPQHF. CDR3 sequence (DNA): TGTGCCAGCAGTACAGATAGCAATCAGCCCCAGCATTTT.

The chain couples TRBV6-2 or TRBV6-3 to TRBJ1-1, with 7 nucleotides matching TRBD1. The CDR3 runs to 18 residues. The trim removed 0 bases at V and 4 bases at J, leaving 14 bases unmatched. Germline V CDR1 and CDR2: MNHEY, SVGEGT. Written as DNA, the CDR3 is TGTGCCAGCAGTTACTCGTCCAGGGGGAAATTGTTTCCCACTGAAGCTTTCTTT. Translated, it gives CASSYSSRGKLFPTEAFF.

DNA for the CDR3: TGTGCCAGCAGTGTGAGTCGCGGAAGCTCCTACAATGAGCAGTTCTTC. This codes for CASSVSRGSSYNEQFF. The chain carries TRBV2 and TRBJ2-1, with D unresolved. CDR1 SNHLY and CDR2 FYNNEI come from the germline V gene. This CDR3 contains 16 residues. V lost 4 bases to trimming and J lost 0 bases, with 13 bases between them.

The chain has TRBV12-3 or TRBV12-4 and TRBJ2-1; TRBD1 is a possible D gene (5 bases). The CDR3 has 12 amino acids. V was trimmed by 6 bases and J by 10 bases, leaving 13 bases between them. The CDR3 reads CASRPRTTEQFF. The DNA of the CDR3 is TGTGCCAGCAGGCCCCGGACAACCGAGCAGTTCTTC.

The chain is built from TRBV7-2 and TRBJ2-1; TRBD2 aligns across 11 bases. V was pared by 5 bases and J by 8 bases, with 8 bases of the junction left unmatched. There are 15 residues in the CDR3. Germline V gives CDR1 SGHTA, CDR2 FQGNSA. As DNA, the CDR3 is TGTGCCAGCAGCCCGTGGCTAGCGGGGGGTGATGAGCAGTTCTTC. It codes for CASSPWLAGGDEQFF.

This chain joins TRBV2 and TRBJ2-3, with D possibly matching TRBD2 (6 bases). Between the trimmed V and J ends, which lost 7 bases and 4 bases, there was a span of 18 bases. The germline gives CDR1 SNHLY, CDR2 FYNNEI. The CDR3 contains 15 residues. CDR3 region: CASKLRSGRSDTQYF. In DNA, the CDR3 is TGTGCCAGCAAGTTAAGGAGCGGGCGGTCAGATACGCAGTATTTT.

The V and J genes are TRBV5-1 and TRBJ2-3, with 16 bases fitting TRBD2. This CDR3 comprises 20 residues. Looked up from germline, CDR1 is SGHRS and CDR2 is YFSETQ. V was pared by 3 bases and J by 4 bases, with 14 bases of the junction left unmatched. CDR3: CASSSPPGGTSGREADTQYF. The CDR3, as DNA: TGCGCCAGCAGCTCCCCACCAGGAGGGACTAGCGGGAGGGAAGCAGATACGCAGTATTTT.

The rearrangement uses TRBV6-5 and TRBJ2-7, with TRBD1 identical over 7 bases. CDR3 length equals 15 residues. Germline V lookup: CDR1 MNHEY, CDR2 SVGAGI. J was trimmed by 5 bases and V by 2 bases; bases with no gene match: 9. The CDR3 sequence: CASSYGRDRANEQYF. The CDR3 DNA reads as TGTGCCAGCAGTTACGGGCGTGACAGGGCCAACGAGCAGTACTTC.

J is TRBJ1-6 and V is TRBV25-1; D might be TRBD1 (6 bases). The germline V and J ends were trimmed by 8 bases and 7 bases, with 15 bases remaining between them. The germline gives CDR1 MGHDK, CDR2 SYGVNS. The CDR3 contains 14 residues. CDR3 sequence (DNA): TGTGCCAGCCGAATGGACAGTAAAAATTCACCCCTCCACTTT. Protein: CASRMDSKNSPLHF.

The J gene is TRBJ2-3, the V gene TRBV5-1; tentatively, D is TRBD1 (6 bases). The germline V gene has CDR1 SGHRS and CDR2 YFSETQ. There are 14 residues in the CDR3. V lost 5 bases and J 1 base, leaving 11 bases between the germline ends. The chain's CDR3 is CASRHRVGTDTQYF. In DNA, the CDR3 is TGCGCCAGCAGACACAGGGTGGGCACAGATACGCAGTATTTT.

This chain links TRBV28 with TRBJ2-1; 12 bases map to TRBD2. The CDR3 is 17 residues long. V lost 5 bases to trimming and J lost 0 bases; unmatched junction nucleotides: 5. Germline V CDR1 and CDR2: MDHEN, SYDVKM. The CDR3 loop reads CASSRLAGGASYNEQFF. CDR3 bases: TGTGCCAGCAGTCGGCTAGCGGGGGGGGCCTCCTACAATGAGCAGTTCTTC. Complete variable domain (other parts from reference TRBV28 and TRBJ2-1): DVKVTQSSRYLVKRTGEKVFLECVQDMDHENMFWYRQDPGLGLRLIYFSYDVKMKEKGDIPEGYSVSREKKERFSLILESASTNQTSMYLCASSRLAGGASYNEQFFGPGTRLTVL.

CDR3 bases: TGTGCCAGCAGTCAGAGGACAGGGGTTTCTAACTATGGCTACACCTTC. It specifies CASSQRTGVSNYGYTF. The chain is built from TRBV2 and TRBJ1-2; 9 positions match TRBD1. J was trimmed by 0 bases and V by 5 bases; bases with no gene match: 7. This CDR3 has 16 amino acids. The V gene's germline CDR1 is SNHLY and CDR2 FYNNEI.

The rearrangement joins TRBV7-2 to TRBJ2-5; 10 positions match TRBD2. Trimming at V came to 4 bases and at J to 4 bases, leaving 9 bases not matched to a gene. CDR1 is SGHTA and CDR2 is FQGNSA in the germline V gene. This CDR3 is 16 amino acids long. The CDR3: CASSSRAASGGETQYF. The CDR3 coding sequence is TGTGCCAGCAGCTCCCGAGCGGCTAGCGGGGGAGAGACCCAGTACTTC.

The genes are TRBV30 and TRBJ2-2; 7 bases match TRBD1. The V and J ends lost 2 bases and 0 bases, in that order; junction bases with no gene match: 6. CDR1 is GTSNPN and CDR2 is SVGIG in the germline V gene (reference sequence). The CDR3 sequence is 16 residues long. CDR3 region: CAWSLLGTANTGELFF. CDR3 nucleotides: TGTGCCTGGAGTCTTCTCGGGACAGCGAACACCGGGGAGCTGTTTTTT.

The chain combines TRBV29-1 with TRBJ1-4; a possible D gene is TRBD1 (5 bases). CDR3 size: 13 residues. V was cut by 4 bases and J by 3 bases, with 9 bases left in between. The germline gives CDR1 SQVTM, CDR2 ANQGSEA. The CDR3 nucleotides read TGCAGCGTTGCGGGGGACTCTAATGAAAAACTGTTTTTT. Its protein is CSVAGDSNEKLFF.

The V call is TRBV7-9, the J call TRBJ1-4; D possibly corresponds to TRBD1 (5 bases). The V gene lost 4 bases and the J gene lost 0 bases, with 15 bases spanning the gap. Germline V lookup: CDR1 SEHNR, CDR2 FQNEAQ (reference sequence). The CDR3 contains 17 residues. The CDR3 bases are TGTGCCAGCAGCTCGCTACGGGGGGAAGCAACTAATGAAAAACTGTTTTTT. Amino acid sequence: CASSSLRGEATNEKLFF.